The rows below give T cell receptor beta chains drawn from one sample of a study of Ad26.COV2.S vaccination and SARS-CoV-2 variants. Clones were read by immunoSEQ multiplex PCR, and TCRdb kept only the in-frame ones, dropping some. The repertoire holds about 350,000 clones, 90% to 95% seen once, with under 4% in the top ten. Sample: peripheral blood, taken after recovery from COVID-19. Receptor source: a human donor who had recovered from COVID-19. The conserved cysteine and the conserved F or W are not part of the CDR3 here. Fields, in order: D gene, J gene, CDR3 length, V gene, CDR3 protein. A D gene is named only where the DNA matches it firmly.

D gene: -
J gene: TRBJ2-6
CDR3 length: 12
V gene: TRBV25-1
CDR3 protein: ASSEYTGANVLT

D gene: -
J gene: TRBJ2-3
CDR3 length: 14
V gene: TRBV7-2
CDR3 protein: ASSLRRHYPTDTQY

D gene: -
J gene: TRBJ2-7
CDR3 length: 12
V gene: TRBV5-5
CDR3 protein: ASSLYGSSYEQY

D gene: TRBD1
J gene: TRBJ1-6
CDR3 length: 15
V gene: TRBV7-2
CDR3 protein: ASSHAGGTGGNSPLH

D gene: TRBD2
J gene: TRBJ2-7
CDR3 length: 13
V gene: TRBV6-5
CDR3 protein: ASSYSFSGSYEQY

D gene: -
J gene: TRBJ1-4
CDR3 length: 14
V gene: TRBV18
CDR3 protein: ASSPPAGPLREKLF

D gene: -
J gene: TRBJ2-7
CDR3 length: 11
V gene: TRBV29-1
CDR3 protein: SVGFRGISEQY

D gene: -
J gene: TRBJ2-2
CDR3 length: 14
V gene: TRBV6-9
CDR3 protein: AAGAWIRVGTGELF

D gene: TRBD1
J gene: TRBJ2-1
CDR3 length: 13
V gene: TRBV7-2
CDR3 protein: ASSSPGGAHNEQF

D gene: -
J gene: TRBJ1-4
CDR3 length: 12
V gene: TRBV7-2
CDR3 protein: ASSFFPGDEKLF

D gene: -
J gene: TRBJ2-3
CDR3 length: 10
V gene: TRBV7-2
CDR3 protein: ASSPYTDTQY

D gene: TRBD1
J gene: TRBJ1-2
CDR3 length: 13
V gene: TRBV20-1
CDR3 protein: SASFVGQGSFSYT

D gene: -
J gene: TRBJ1-5
CDR3 length: 13
V gene: TRBV18
CDR3 protein: ASSPWDGRNQPQH

D gene: TRBD1
J gene: TRBJ2-1
CDR3 length: 14
V gene: TRBV11-2
CDR3 protein: ASSSKQGPSYNEQF

D gene: TRBD2
J gene: TRBJ2-3
CDR3 length: 13
V gene: TRBV2
CDR3 protein: ASRTLAGGRDTQY